One and the same sample provided the 3 T cell receptor beta chains below, sequenced in a study of control samples from healthy donors and cancer patients. Only in-frame clones appear in the TCRdb table, and some are missing; sequencing was by immunoSEQ multiplex PCR. This table holds over 85,000 clones, approximately 88% found once. Specimen: PBMCs. The receptors were sampled from a man aged 65 to 85 with lung cancer.

The gene calls are TRBV3-1 (or the pseudogene TRBV3-2) and TRBJ2-1; D is perhaps TRBD2 (5 bases). V shed 5 bases and J shed 5 bases, with 16 bases lying between them. This CDR3 has 15 residues. Germline CDR1 and CDR2: LGHDT and YNNKEL (reference sequence). The chain's CDR3 is CASSVDYPGHNEQFF. Here the CDR3 DNA reads TGTGCCAGCAGCGTCGACTACCCCGGACACAATGAGCAGTTCTTC.

With respect to this clone: Other DNA sequences from this sample encode an identical CDR3 as well. The rearrangement links TRBV4-1 to TRBJ2-2; perhaps TRBD2 as D (6 bases). Trimming removed 0 bases from V and 0 bases from J, with 11 bases in between. This CDR3 region has 17 residues. Germline values: CDR1 MGHRA, CDR2 YSYEKL. The CDR3, as DNA: TGCGCCAGCAGCCAAGATCGGGGCGGGGCGAACACCGGGGAGCTGTTTTTT. Translating gives CASSQDRGGANTGELFF.

This rearrangement joins TRBV11-3 to TRBJ1-1; D unresolved. The CDR3 has 13 amino acids. Germline V gene data show CDR1 as SGHNT and CDR2 as YENEEA. V lost 5 bases and J lost 2, with 9 bases in between. CDR3 nucleotides: TGTGCCAGCAGCCCTCGACCTAACACTGAAGCTTTCTTT. Protein: CASSPRPNTEAFF.